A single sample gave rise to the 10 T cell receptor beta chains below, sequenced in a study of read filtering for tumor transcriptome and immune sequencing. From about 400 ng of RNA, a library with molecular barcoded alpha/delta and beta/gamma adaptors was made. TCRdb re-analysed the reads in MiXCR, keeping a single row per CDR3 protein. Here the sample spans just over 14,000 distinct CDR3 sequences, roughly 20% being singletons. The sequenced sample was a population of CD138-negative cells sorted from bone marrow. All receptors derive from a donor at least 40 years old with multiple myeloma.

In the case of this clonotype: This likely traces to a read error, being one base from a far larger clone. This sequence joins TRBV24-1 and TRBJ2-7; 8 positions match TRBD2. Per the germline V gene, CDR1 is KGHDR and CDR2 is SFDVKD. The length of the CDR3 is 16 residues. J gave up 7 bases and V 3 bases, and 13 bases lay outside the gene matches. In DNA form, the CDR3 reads TGTGCCACCAGTGATCCGGGGGGGGGATCTGCGAGTGAGCAGTACTTC. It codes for CATSDPGGGSASEQYF.

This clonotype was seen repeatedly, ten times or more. DNA of the CDR3: TGCAGCGTTGTCTGGGGGGCTGAAGCTTTCTTT. It yields the protein CSVVWGAEAFF. V and J are TRBV29-1 and TRBJ1-1; tentatively, D is TRBD1 (5 bases). The CDR3 has 11 residues. Germline lookup yields CDR1 SQVTM and CDR2 ANQGSEA. V was trimmed by 4 bases and J by 6 bases, leaving 9 bases between them.

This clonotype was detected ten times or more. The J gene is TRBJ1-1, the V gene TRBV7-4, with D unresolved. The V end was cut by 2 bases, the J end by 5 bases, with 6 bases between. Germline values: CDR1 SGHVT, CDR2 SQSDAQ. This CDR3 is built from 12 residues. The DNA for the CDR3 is TGTGCCAGCAGCTTAATAAAGACTGAAGCTTTCTTT. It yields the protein CASSLIKTEAFF.

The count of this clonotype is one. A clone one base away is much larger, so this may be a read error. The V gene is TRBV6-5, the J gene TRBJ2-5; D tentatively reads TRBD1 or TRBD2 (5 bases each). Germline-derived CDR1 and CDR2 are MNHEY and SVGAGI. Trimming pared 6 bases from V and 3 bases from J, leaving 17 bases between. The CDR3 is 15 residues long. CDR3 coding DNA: TGTGCCAGCAGAGGAACCGGGGCAGGCAAAGAGACCCAGTACTTC. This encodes CASRGTGAGKETQYF.

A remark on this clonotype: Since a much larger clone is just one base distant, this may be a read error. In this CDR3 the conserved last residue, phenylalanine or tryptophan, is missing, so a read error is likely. The CDR3 is CASSLGDPRTDTQYS. In DNA form, the CDR3 reads TGCGCCAGCAGCTTGGGGGACCCCCGCACAGATACGCAGTATTCT. This chain joins TRBV5-1 and TRBJ2-3; TRBD1 or TRBD2 may be the D gene (5 bases each). Germline loops: CDR1 SGHRS, CDR2 YFSETQ. The V gene lost 0 bases and the J gene lost 1 base, with 9 bases spanning the gap. The CDR3 is 15 amino acids.

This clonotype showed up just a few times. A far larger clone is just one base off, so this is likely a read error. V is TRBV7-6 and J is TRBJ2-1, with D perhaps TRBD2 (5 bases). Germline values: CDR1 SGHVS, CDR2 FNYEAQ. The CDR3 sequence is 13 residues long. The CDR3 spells CAGSLAPYNEQFF. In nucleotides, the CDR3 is TGTGCCGGCAGCTTAGCGCCGTACAATGAGCAGTTCTTC.

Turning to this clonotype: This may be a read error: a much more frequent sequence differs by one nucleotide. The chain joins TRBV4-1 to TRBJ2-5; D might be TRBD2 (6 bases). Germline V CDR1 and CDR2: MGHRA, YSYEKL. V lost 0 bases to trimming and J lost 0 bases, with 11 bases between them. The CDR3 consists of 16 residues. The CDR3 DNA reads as TGCGCCAGCAGCCAAGAAGTGGGACTCGACCAAGAGACCCAGTACTTC. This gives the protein CASSQEVGLDQETQYF.

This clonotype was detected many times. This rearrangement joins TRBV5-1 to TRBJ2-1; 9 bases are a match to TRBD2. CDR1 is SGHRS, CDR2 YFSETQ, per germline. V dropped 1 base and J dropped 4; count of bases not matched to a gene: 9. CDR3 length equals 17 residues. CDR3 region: CASSLFGTSGPYNEQFF. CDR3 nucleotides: TGCGCCAGCAGCTTGTTCGGAACTAGCGGGCCGTACAATGAGCAGTTCTTC.

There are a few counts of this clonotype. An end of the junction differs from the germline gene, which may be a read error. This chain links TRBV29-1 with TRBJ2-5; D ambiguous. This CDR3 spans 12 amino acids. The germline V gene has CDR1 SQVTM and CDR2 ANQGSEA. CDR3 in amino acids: CSASATQGTQYF. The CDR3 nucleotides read TGCAGCGCCTCCGCTACCCAAGGGACCCAGTACTTC.

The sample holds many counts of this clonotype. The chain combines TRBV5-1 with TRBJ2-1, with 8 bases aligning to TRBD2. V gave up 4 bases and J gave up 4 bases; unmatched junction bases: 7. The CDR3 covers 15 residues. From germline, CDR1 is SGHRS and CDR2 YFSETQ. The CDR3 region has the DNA TGCGCCAGCAGCAAGGGACTAGATACGTACAATGAGCAGTTCTTC. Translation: CASSKGLDTYNEQFF.